This T cell receptor (beta chain) was profiled in a study of blood T cell repertoires in COVID-19. Looking at the study overall: COVID-19 samples, acute and convalescent, were from the United States, Italy and Spain. PBMCs, B-cell-depleted T cells, or T cells were the source of the cDNA or gDNA that made up the material.

CDR1 and CDR2 (germline): MNHEY, SMNVEV (reference sequence). This CDR3 has 13 amino acids. The germline V and J ends were trimmed by 4 bases and 3 bases, with 10 bases remaining between them. Under the authors' procedure: Using reference gene primer amplification, nucleated cell counts were estimated. Sequencing was performed with immunoSEQ multiplex PCR; in TCRdb, only in-frame clones are kept and a portion is missing. D and trimming come from the DNA, and the V and J calls and clone size come from that table. This repertoire shows tens of thousands of clones, around 89% found once; its top ten account for 4.3%.

The V gene is TRBV27, the J gene TRBJ2-7; the D gene is possibly TRBD1 (5 bases). This TCR was recovered from an elderly woman with active or convalescent COVID-19. The sequenced sample consisted of peripheral blood. This CDR3 reads CASSSGSNYEQYF. The CDR3, as DNA: TGTGCCAGCAGTTCAGGGTCGAACTACGAGCAGTACTTC.